This passage covers 8 T cell receptor beta chains from one sample sequenced in a study of blood T cell repertoires in COVID-19. Clones were read by immunoSEQ multiplex PCR, and TCRdb kept only the in-frame ones, dropping some. The sample carries more than 250,000 clones, roughly 84% recorded once. Sample: peripheral blood. These receptors were collected from a man aged 45-65 years with active or convalescent COVID-19.

The rearrangement joins TRBV30 to TRBJ1-6; a weak D match, TRBD1 (5 bases). Germline assignment: CDR1 GTSNPN and CDR2 SVGIG (reference sequence). Trimming pared 1 base from V and 8 bases from J, leaving 18 bases between. The CDR3 is 16 amino acids. CDR3 loop: CAWSDHTQGAHSPLHF. The CDR3 region has the DNA TGTGCCTGGAGTGATCATACGCAGGGTGCCCATTCACCCCTCCACTTT.

V usage is TRBV12-3 or TRBV12-4 and J usage is TRBJ1-2; D gene ambiguous. Trimming removed 7 bases at V and 0 bases at J, with 9 bases between. This CDR3 is 13 amino acids long. CDR3 amino acids: CASKLGANYGYTF. The CDR3 region has the DNA TGTGCCAGCAAACTAGGAGCTAACTATGGCTACACCTTC.

This clone has only a few counts. V usage is TRBV24-1 and J usage is TRBJ2-3; possibly TRBD1 for D (6 bases). V lost 3 bases to trimming and J lost 1 base, with 10 bases between them. The CDR3 totals 15 residues. The germline V gene encodes CDR1 KGHDR and CDR2 SFDVKD. The CDR3 here is CATSDRAGGTDTQYF. DNA for the CDR3: TGTGCCACCAGTGATCGGGCAGGGGGCACAGATACGCAGTATTTT.

The V gene is TRBV23-1, the J gene TRBJ2-7; 7 bases match TRBD1. TRBV23-1 is an ORF; its function is uncertain. The junction had 6 bases not matched to a gene; V was cut back by 0 bases and J by 1 base. The length of the CDR3 is 16 residues. CDR3 sequence (DNA): TGCGCCAGCAGTCAATCGGGACAGAAGTCTTCCTACGAGCAGTACTTC. Its protein is CASSQSGQKSSYEQYF.

This clone has only a few counts. The J gene is TRBJ2-1, the V gene TRBV4-3, with D unresolved. Deletions cut 0 bases from V and 8 bases from J, with 8 bases between. The CDR3 has 13 amino acids. CDR1 and CDR2 (germline): LGHNA, YSLEER. The CDR3 DNA sequence: TGCGCCAGCAGCCAAGATCTCCCTTATGAGCAGTTCTTC. Translated, it gives CASSQDLPYEQFF.

V usage is TRBV10-1 and J usage is TRBJ2-7; 9 bases fit TRBD2. Germline CDR1 is WNHNN and CDR2 is SYGVQD (reference sequence). The CDR3 is 16 residues long. With V trimmed by 6 bases and J by 2 bases, 11 bases remained unmatched. This chain's CDR3 is CASRAPGTSWAYEQYF. CDR3 nucleotide sequence: TGCGCCAGCAGAGCCCCCGGGACTAGCTGGGCCTACGAGCAGTACTTC.

The rearrangement uses TRBV29-1 and TRBJ1-1; D unresolved. CDR1 and CDR2 from the germline V gene are SQVTM and ANQGSEA. The CDR3 spans 13 residues. Between the trimmed V and J ends, which lost 3 bases and 0 bases, there was a span of 8 bases. Written as DNA, the CDR3 is TGCAGCGTTGAGAGGGCAATGAACACTGAAGCTTTCTTT. Protein sequence: CSVERAMNTEAFF.

V is TRBV6-5 and J is TRBJ1-1, with D maybe TRBD1 (5 bases). Trimming shortened V by 8 bases and J by 1 base, and 11 bases separated the two germline ends. Germline V CDR1 and CDR2: MNHEY, SVGAGI. This CDR3 region has 13 residues. The CDR3 DNA follows: TGTGCCAGCGTTCGGACACAGAACACTGAAGCTTTCTTT. It translates to CASVRTQNTEAFF.